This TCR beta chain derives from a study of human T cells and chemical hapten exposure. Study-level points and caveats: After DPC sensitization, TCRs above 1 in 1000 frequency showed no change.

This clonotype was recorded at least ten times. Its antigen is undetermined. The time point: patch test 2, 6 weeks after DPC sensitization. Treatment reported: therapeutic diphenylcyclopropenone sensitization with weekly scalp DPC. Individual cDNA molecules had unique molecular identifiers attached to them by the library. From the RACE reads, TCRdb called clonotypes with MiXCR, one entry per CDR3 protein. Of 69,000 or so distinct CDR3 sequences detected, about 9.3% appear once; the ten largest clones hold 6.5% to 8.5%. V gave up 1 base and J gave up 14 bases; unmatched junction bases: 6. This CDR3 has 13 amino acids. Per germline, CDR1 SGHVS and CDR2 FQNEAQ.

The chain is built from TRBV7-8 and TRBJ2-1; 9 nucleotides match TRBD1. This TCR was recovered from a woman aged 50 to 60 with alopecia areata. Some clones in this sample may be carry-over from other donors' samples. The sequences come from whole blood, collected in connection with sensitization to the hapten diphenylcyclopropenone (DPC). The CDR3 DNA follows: TGTGCCAGCAGCTTAGGGCTCCGGGACAGGGAGTTCTTC. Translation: CASSLGLRDREFF.